The 2 T cell receptor beta chains below were found in one sample sequenced in a study of T cells in Graves' hyperthyroidism and ophthalmopathy. RNA transcripts yielded amplified TCR beta CDR3 regions. A first-round RT-PCR of the TCR CDR3 used the HTBI primer set. TCRdb reanalysed the multiplex PCR reads using MiXCR and keeps one entry per CDR3 protein. Found here are about 500,000 distinct CDR3 sequences, 46% of them singletons; the top ten hold approximately 44%. The source material was peripheral blood or thyroid tissue (not recorded which). These receptors were taken from an adult woman with Graves' disease, either hyperthyroidism or ophthalmopathy (not recorded which).

About this clonotype: It may be a read error: a sequence one base away is much more abundant. The chain has TRBV12-3 or TRBV12-4 and TRBJ2-7; no definite D call. The CDR3 runs 11 residues. The CDR3 reads CVSSALYEQYF. Written as DNA, the CDR3 is TGTGTCAGCAGTGCCCTCTACGAGCAGTACTTC.

The sample holds a few counts of this clonotype. The chain carries TRBV20-1 and TRBJ2-5, with D maybe TRBD2 (6 bases). The CDR3 loop spans 11 amino acids. In germline, CDR1 is DFQATT, CDR2 SNEGSKA (reference sequence). V was pared by 3 bases and J by 5 bases, with 7 bases between. CDR3 in amino acids: CSASSGETQYF. In DNA form, the CDR3 reads TGCAGTGCTAGCAGCGGGGAGACCCAGTACTTC.